The 24 T cell receptor beta chains in this list originate from one sample, sequenced in a study of blood T cells in healthy people across ages. A second about 7 to 12 cycle PCR used barcoded and J-beta primers. Using its own MiXCR run on the 5' RACE reads, TCRdb lists one record per CDR3 protein. The sample lists 500,000 to 650,000 distinct CDR3 sequences, roughly a quarter occurring once. This sample also appeared in a second study, on T cells of mothers and their children.

The sequencing input was blood. The source is a boy aged 2-15 years in good health.

The chain is built from TRBV3-1 and TRBJ2-5; 7 nucleotides align to TRBD1. The J call may be mistaken, given a closer DNA end match to TRBJ2-7. Germline assignment: CDR1 LGHDT and CDR2 YNNKEL (reference sequence). This CDR3 has 16 amino acids. The CDR3 loop reads CASSQTSTGSNYEQYF. Here the CDR3 DNA reads TGTGCCAGCAGCCAGACGTCGACAGGGAGTAACTACGAGCAGTACTTC.

This clonotype was observed a handful of times. The chain is built from TRBV7-2 and TRBJ2-7; D possibly corresponds to TRBD2 (7 bases). Between the trimmed V and J ends, which lost 2 bases and 5 bases, there was a span of 16 bases. This CDR3 contains 15 residues. The germline CDR1 and CDR2 sequences are SGHTA and FQGNSA. This CDR3 is CASSLRGGVDDEQYF. CDR3 coding DNA: TGTGCCAGCAGCTTAAGAGGGGGGGTGGACGACGAGCAGTACTTC.

The V gene is TRBV2, the J gene TRBJ2-5; tentative D call: TRBD2 (7 bases). The DNA end is a closer match to TRBJ2-7, so the J assignment may be wrong. This CDR3 is built from 16 residues. Per germline, CDR1 SNHLY and CDR2 FYNNEI. The chain's CDR3 is CASSEGGAQGAYEQYF. CDR3 bases: TGTGCCAGCAGTGAGGGGGGGGCACAGGGTGCCTACGAGCAGTACTTC.

The rearrangement uses TRBV7-8 and TRBJ2-7, with a weak D call TRBD2 (6 bases). Germline values: CDR1 SGHVS, CDR2 FQNEAQ. The CDR3 runs to 14 residues. V lost 3 bases to trimming and J lost 6 bases, with 15 bases between them. CDR3 in DNA: TGTGCCAGCAGCTTGTCTACTAGCTCCGGCGAGCAGTACTTC. This translates into CASSLSTSSGEQYF.

This clonotype was detected only a few times. This sequence joins TRBV7-2 and TRBJ2-3; 12 bases line up with TRBD2. The ends lost 0 bases at V and 4 bases at J; junction bases unmatched: 8. Germline CDR1 and CDR2: SGHTA and FQGNSA. The CDR3 is 18 residues long. The CDR3 sequence: CASSLAGETSGSADTQYF. CDR3 in DNA: TGTGCCAGCAGCTTAGCTGGGGAGACTAGCGGGAGCGCAGATACGCAGTATTTT.

This clonotype was seen a few times. This chain joins TRBV7-6 and TRBJ2-5; D gene uncertain. The germline gives CDR1 SGHVS, CDR2 FNYEAQ. V was cut by 5 bases and J by 1 base, with 14 bases left in between. The CDR3 runs to 15 residues. CDR3 sequence (DNA): TGTGCCAGCAGCATTACTACCCGATTCCAAGAGACCCAGTACTTC. Translated, it gives CASSITTRFQETQYF.

V is TRBV7-9 and J is TRBJ1-4; 9 nucleotides agree with TRBD1. This CDR3 is 14 amino acids long. CDR1 and CDR2 (germline): SEHNR, FQNEAQ (reference sequence). V was clipped by 6 bases and J by 4 bases; unmatched bases: 3. In DNA form, the CDR3 reads TGTGCCAGCAGTAACAGGGGGCTTAATGAAAAACTGTTTTTT. Encoded protein: CASSNRGLNEKLFF.

As for this clonotype: Its ends do not fully match the called genes, so a read error is possible. V gene TRBV5-1 combines with J gene TRBJ2-5; D not resolved. The germline V gene has CDR1 SGHRS and CDR2 YFSETQ. This CDR3 comprises 15 residues. The chain's CDR3 is CTSSLGSGRKETQYF. The CDR3 nucleotides read TGCACCAGCAGCTTGGGCTCCGGGCGCAAGGAGACCCAGTACTTC. Looking up the rest from reference TRBV5-1 and TRBJ2-5 gives the full variable domain: KAGVTQTPRYLIKTRGQQVTLSCSPISGHRSVSWYQQTPGQGLQFLFEYFSETQRNKGNFPGRFSGRQFSNSRSEMNVSTLELGDSALYLCTSSLGSGRKETQYFGPGTRLLVL.

J is TRBJ2-3 and V is TRBV7-2, with 9 nucleotides matching TRBD2. This CDR3 spans 14 amino acids. CDR1 and CDR2 from the germline V gene are SGHTA and FQGNSA. V trimming: 5 bases; J trimming: 9 bases; junction bases outside the gene matches: 9. CDR3 in amino acids: CASSPLDGTSTQYF. CDR3 in DNA: TGTGCCAGCAGCCCTCTTGACGGGACTAGCACGCAGTATTTT.

The table lists this clonotype with a few counts. V usage is TRBV29-1 and J usage is TRBJ2-7; 7 positions agree with TRBD2. The CDR3 sequence is 12 residues long. Per germline, CDR1 SQVTM and CDR2 ANQGSEA. With 1 base clipped from V and 6 bases from J, the junction kept 3 bases outside the gene matches. CDR3 loop: CSVEVWGGEQYF. CDR3 nucleotide sequence: TGCAGCGTTGAAGTTTGGGGGGGCGAGCAGTACTTC.

Worth noting for this clonotype: Its ends do not fully match the called genes, so a read error is possible. The chain joins TRBV4-3 to TRBJ2-1; possibly TRBD1 or TRBD2 for D (6 bases each). The CDR3 covers 16 residues. The V gene's germline CDR1 is LGHNA and CDR2 YSLEER. CDR3 residues: CASSQDRGDRYSEQFF. The CDR3 DNA sequence: TGCGCCAGCAGCCAAGATAGGGGGGATCGGTACAGTGAGCAGTTCTTC.

The chain combines TRBV3-1 with TRBJ2-2, with 11 bases that match TRBD2. There are 18 residues in the CDR3. The junction had 4 bases not matched to a gene; V was cut back by 0 bases and J by 1 base. Germline V lookup: CDR1 LGHDT, CDR2 YNNKEL (reference sequence). In DNA form, the CDR3 reads TGTGCCAGCAGCCAAGAACGCCTAGCGGGGGGGAACACCGGGGAGCTGTTTTTT. Residues: CASSQERLAGGNTGELFF. The full variable domain, completed using reference TRBV3-1 and TRBJ2-2, is DTAVSQTPKYLVTQMGNDKSIKCEQNLGHDTMYWYKQDSKKFLKIMFSYNNKELIINETVPNRFSPKSPDKAHLNLHINSLELGDSAVYFCASSQERLAGGNTGELFFGEGSRLTVL.

This clonotype was seen a few times. The chain joins TRBV3-1 to TRBJ2-1; TRBD1 aligns across 9 bases. Trimming removed 5 bases from V and 7 bases from J; junction bases left unmatched: 12. CDR1 and CDR2 from the germline V gene are LGHDT and YNNKEL (reference sequence). This CDR3 has 16 amino acids. This CDR3 is CASSTIRDRAENEQFF. CDR3 nucleotides: TGTGCCAGCAGCACCATCCGGGACAGGGCCGAAAATGAGCAGTTCTTC.

This clonotype was observed at least ten times. The rearrangement links TRBV7-2 to TRBJ2-1, with D uncertain. Germline V gives CDR1 SGHTA, CDR2 FQGNSA. With 5 bases removed from V and 5 bases from J, the gap between germline ends came to 10 bases. The CDR3 runs to 13 residues. The chain's CDR3 is CASSKDRDNEQFF. The CDR3 nucleotides are TGTGCCAGCAGCAAAGACCGAGACAATGAGCAGTTCTTC.

Only a few counts were recorded for this clonotype. This chain uses TRBV7-2 with TRBJ2-3; D is uncertain. The germline CDR1 and CDR2 sequences are SGHTA and FQGNSA. Trimming cost V 2 bases and J 6 bases, with 15 bases left between them. CDR3 length: 15 residues. The chain's CDR3 is CASSLSQYGLDTQYF. The CDR3 nucleotides are TGTGCCAGCAGCTTAAGCCAGTATGGCCTGGATACGCAGTATTTT.

The chain carries TRBV7-9 and TRBJ2-3, with TRBD2 identical over 7 bases. Germline V gene lookup returns CDR1 SEHNR and CDR2 FQNEAQ (reference sequence). Losses at the gene ends were 9 bases for V and 4 bases for J; bases not matched to a gene: 7. The CDR3 loop spans 13 amino acids. In nucleotides, the CDR3 is TGTGCCAGTGGAGGAGGGAGGGCAGATACGCAGTATTTT. It specifies CASGGGRADTQYF.

This sequence joins TRBV20-1 and TRBJ2-1; 8 bases match TRBD2. Per germline, CDR1 DFQATT and CDR2 SNEGSKA (reference sequence). The V gene end was trimmed by 1 base and the J gene end by 4 bases; junction bases not matched to a gene: 3. CDR3 size: 14 residues. The DNA of the CDR3 is TGCAGTGCTAGAGCCGGGGGGGTATACAATGAGCAGTTCTTC. This gives the protein CSARAGGVYNEQFF.

Comments on this clonotype: This sequence may be a read error, since a much larger clone differs from it by one base. In this CDR3 the conserved last residue, phenylalanine or tryptophan, is missing, so a read error is likely. CDR3 sequence (DNA): TGTGCCAGCAGAGGCGGGGAGCTGTTTTCT. Translation: CASRGGELFS. The chain is built from TRBV19 and TRBJ2-2; D call uncertain. CDR1 and CDR2 (germline): LNHDA, SQIVND (reference sequence). The CDR3 is 10 residues long. Trimming removed 9 bases at V and 7 bases at J, with 6 bases between.

This rearrangement joins TRBV5-1 to TRBJ2-1; D remains unclear. With 2 bases removed from V and 0 bases from J, the gap between germline ends came to 12 bases. CDR1 is SGHRS, CDR2 YFSETQ, per germline. The CDR3 is made up of 16 amino acids. The CDR3 is CASSLWDASSYNEQFF. The CDR3 DNA reads TGCGCCAGCAGCTTATGGGATGCAAGCTCCTACAATGAGCAGTTCTTC.

This clonotype has just one count. The CDR3 DNA follows: TGTGCCAGCAGCTTAGTGGGGGGAGCTACCTACGAGCAGTACTTC. It specifies CASSLVGGATYEQYF. The chain links TRBV11-2 to TRBJ2-7; possibly TRBD2 for D (6 bases). The V and J ends lost 1 base and 2 bases respectively, with 12 bases between them. The CDR3 extends over 15 amino acids. CDR1 SGHAT and CDR2 FQNNGV come from the germline V gene.

This clonotype was recorded once. As DNA, the CDR3 is TGTGCCAGCAGCCAAGCGGCGGGGGCTAGAAACACCATATATTTT. Residues: CASSQAAGARNTIYF. The chain combines TRBV3-1 with TRBJ1-3, with a tentative D call TRBD1 (6 bases). With 1 base removed from V and 5 bases from J, the gap between germline ends came to 12 bases. The CDR3 extends over 15 amino acids. In germline, CDR1 is LGHDT, CDR2 YNNKEL (reference sequence).

This clonotype was seen a handful of times. The J gene is TRBJ2-7, the V gene TRBV3-1; TRBD2 matches 10 bases. The CDR3 consists of 15 residues. The V and J ends lost 2 bases and 4 bases, in that order; junction bases with no gene match: 5. Germline CDR1 is LGHDT and CDR2 is YNNKEL (reference sequence). CDR3 coding DNA: TGTGCCAGCAGCCAAATGGCTAGCGGGAGTTACGAGCAGTACTTC. Protein product: CASSQMASGSYEQYF.

The chain uses TRBV7-2 and TRBJ2-6; no reliable D call. V was shortened by 3 bases and J by 0 bases, with 6 bases between the two germline ends. Per germline, CDR1 SGHTA and CDR2 FQGNSA. The CDR3 sequence is 15 residues long. The DNA for the CDR3 is TGTGCCAGCAGCTTTTCTGGCTCTGGGGCCAACGTCCTGACTTTC. Its protein product is CASSFSGSGANVLTF.

This clonotype showed up just a few times. This chain links TRBV6-6 with TRBJ2-1, with D perhaps TRBD2 (7 bases). This CDR3 spans 16 amino acids. The V gene lost 8 bases and the J gene lost 3 bases, with 20 bases spanning the gap. The germline V gene encodes CDR1 MNHNY and CDR2 SVGAGI (reference sequence). This CDR3 reads CASCPPRGTNYNEQFF. The CDR3 DNA is TGTGCCAGCTGCCCCCCGAGGGGGACTAACTACAATGAGCAGTTCTTC.